This T cell receptor beta chain was documented in a study of control samples from healthy donors and cancer patients. CDR1 and CDR2 from the germline V gene are GTSNPN and SVGIG (reference sequence). This CDR3 is 15 amino acids long. V was trimmed by 0 bases and J by 4 bases, leaving 15 bases between them. This clone was observed once. Libraries were prepared by immunoSEQ multiplex PCR; TCRdb keeps only in-frame clonotypes and omits some of them. Of 65,000 to 90,000 clones detected, around 90% appear once; the ten largest clones hold roughly a tenth. The V call is TRBV30, the J call TRBJ2-5; D may be TRBD2 (5 bases). The receptor was isolated from a woman in her forties or fifties with colorectal cancer. Sequencing was performed on PBMCs. The CDR3 DNA reads TGTGCCTGGAGTGTAACGACCGGAGGTAGAGAGACCCAGTACTTC. It translates to CAWSVTTGGRETQYF.